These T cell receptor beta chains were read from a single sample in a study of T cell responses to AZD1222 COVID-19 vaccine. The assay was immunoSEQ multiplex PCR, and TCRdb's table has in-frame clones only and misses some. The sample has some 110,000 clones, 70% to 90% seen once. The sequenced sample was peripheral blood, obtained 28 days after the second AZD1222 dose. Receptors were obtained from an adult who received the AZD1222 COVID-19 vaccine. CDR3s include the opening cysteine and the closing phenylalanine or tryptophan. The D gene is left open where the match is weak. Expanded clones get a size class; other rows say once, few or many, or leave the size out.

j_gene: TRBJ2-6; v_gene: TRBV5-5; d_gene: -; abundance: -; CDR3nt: TGTGCCAGCAGCTTGGTCCATCTAAGGGGGTCTGGGGCCAACGTCCTGACTTTC; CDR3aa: CASSLVHLRGSGANVLTF
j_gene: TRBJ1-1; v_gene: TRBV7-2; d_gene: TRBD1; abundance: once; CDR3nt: TGTGCCAGCAGCTTAGACCGGGACAGGGGCCACACTGAAGCTTTCTTT; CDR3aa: CASSLDRDRGHTEAFF
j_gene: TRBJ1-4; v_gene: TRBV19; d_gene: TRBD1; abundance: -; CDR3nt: TGTGCCAGTAGTATGTGGGGACAGGTCGAAAAACTGTTTTTT; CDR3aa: CASSMWGQVEKLFF
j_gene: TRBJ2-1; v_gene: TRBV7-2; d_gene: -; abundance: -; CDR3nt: TGTGCCAGCAGCTTAGCTGCGGGTTGGAGCTCTGAGCAGTTCTTC; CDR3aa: CASSLAAGWSSEQFF
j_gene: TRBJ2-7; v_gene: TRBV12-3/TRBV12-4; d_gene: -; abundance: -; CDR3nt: TGTGCCAGCAGTTTTGGCGCATCCTACGAGCAGTACTTC; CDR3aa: CASSFGASYEQYF
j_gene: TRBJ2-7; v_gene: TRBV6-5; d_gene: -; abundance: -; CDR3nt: TGTGCCAGCAGCAAGGGACGGTACTCCTACGAGCAGTACTTC; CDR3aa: CASSKGRYSYEQYF
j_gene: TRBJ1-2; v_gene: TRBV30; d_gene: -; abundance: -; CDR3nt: TGTGCCTGGAGTGTAGGCAGGGGTGACGGCTACACCTTC; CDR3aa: CAWSVGRGDGYTF
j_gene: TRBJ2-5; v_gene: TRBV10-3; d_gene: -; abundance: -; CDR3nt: TGTGCCATCAGTGTCCGGGGAGAGACCCAGTACTTC; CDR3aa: CAISVRGETQYF
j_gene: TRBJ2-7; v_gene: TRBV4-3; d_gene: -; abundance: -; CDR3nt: TGCGCCAGCAGCCTTTCAGGGGGCGCGGGAGTGAACGAGCAGTACTTC; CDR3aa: CASSLSGGAGVNEQYF
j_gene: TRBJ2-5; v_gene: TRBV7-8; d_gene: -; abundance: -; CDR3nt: TGTGCCAGCAGCTTTCGGGGACACGAAGAGACCCAGTACTTC; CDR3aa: CASSFRGHEETQYF
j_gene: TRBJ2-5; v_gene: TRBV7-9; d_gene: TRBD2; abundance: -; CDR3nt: TGTGCCAGCTCTAAGCGGGAGGGGCTTCAAGAGACCCAGTACTTC; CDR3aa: CASSKREGLQETQYF
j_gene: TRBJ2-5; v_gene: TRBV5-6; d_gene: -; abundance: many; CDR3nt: TGTGCCAGCAGCGATTCCCGCAAAGAGACCCAGTACTTC; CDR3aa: CASSDSRKETQYF
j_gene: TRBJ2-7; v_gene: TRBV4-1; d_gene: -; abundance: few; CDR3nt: TGCGCCAGCAGCCAAGATTGGGCCTCGTACTACGAGCAGTACTTC; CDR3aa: CASSQDWASYYEQYF
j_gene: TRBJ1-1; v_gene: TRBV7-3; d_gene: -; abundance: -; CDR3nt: TGTGCCAGCAGCTGGACGGGAGAGAACACTGAAGCTTTCTTT; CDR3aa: CASSWTGENTEAFF
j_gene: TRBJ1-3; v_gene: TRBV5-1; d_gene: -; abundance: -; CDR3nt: TGCGCCAGCAGCTTGGGTTCAGAAAACACCATATATTTT; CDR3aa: CASSLGSENTIYF
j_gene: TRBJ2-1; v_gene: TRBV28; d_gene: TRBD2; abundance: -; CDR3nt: TGTGCCAGCCACTCCCGACTAGCGGGAGGGCTTAATGAGCAGTTCTTC; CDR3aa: CASHSRLAGGLNEQFF
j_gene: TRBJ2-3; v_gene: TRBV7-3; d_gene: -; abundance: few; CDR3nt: TGTGCCAGCAGCTCCACAGATACGCAGTATTTT; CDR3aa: CASSSTDTQYF
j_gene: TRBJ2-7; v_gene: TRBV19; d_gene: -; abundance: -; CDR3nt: TGTGCCAGTAGTATCGGGTTGCTTGGCTACGAGCAGTACTTC; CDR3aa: CASSIGLLGYEQYF
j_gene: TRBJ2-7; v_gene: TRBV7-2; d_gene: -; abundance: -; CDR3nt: TGTGCCAGCAGCTTAGTCTTTGACACAAACTACGAGCAGTACTTC; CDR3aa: CASSLVFDTNYEQYF
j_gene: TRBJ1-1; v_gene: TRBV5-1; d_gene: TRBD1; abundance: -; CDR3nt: TGCGCCAGCACCGTTGGGGACAGAGGCGGGACTGAAGCTTTCTTT; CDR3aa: CASTVGDRGGTEAFF
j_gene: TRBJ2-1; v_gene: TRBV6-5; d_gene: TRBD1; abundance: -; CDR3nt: TGTGCCAGCAGTTACTCAACCGACAGGGTCTACAATGAGCAGTTCTTC; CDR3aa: CASSYSTDRVYNEQFF
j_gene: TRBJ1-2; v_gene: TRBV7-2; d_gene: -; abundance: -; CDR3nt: TGTGCCAGCAGAACGGACATTAACTATGGCTACACCTTC; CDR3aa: CASRTDINYGYTF
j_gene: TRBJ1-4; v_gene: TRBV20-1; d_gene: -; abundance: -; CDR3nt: TGCAGTGCTAGTAGGGCCCCTAATGAAAAACTGTTTTTT; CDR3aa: CSASRAPNEKLFF
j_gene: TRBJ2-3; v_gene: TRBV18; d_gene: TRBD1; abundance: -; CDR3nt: TGTGCCAGCTCACCACGGGCAGGGGCCCAGGGGGCAGATACGCAGTATTTT; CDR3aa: CASSPRAGAQGADTQYF
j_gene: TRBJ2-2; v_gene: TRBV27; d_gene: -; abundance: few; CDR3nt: TGTGCCAGCAGGACGAGCGGGCTCAATACCGGGGAGCTGTTTTTT; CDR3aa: CASRTSGLNTGELFF
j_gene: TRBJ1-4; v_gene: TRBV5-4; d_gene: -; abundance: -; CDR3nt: TGTGCCAGCAGCTTGGCCTCACCAATTGCAACTAATGAAAAACTGTTTTTT; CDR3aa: CASSLASPIATNEKLFF
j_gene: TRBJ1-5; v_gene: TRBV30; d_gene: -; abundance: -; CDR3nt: TGTGCCTGGAGTAAGCGGGGGACCAACGATCAGCCCCAGCATTTT; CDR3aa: CAWSKRGTNDQPQHF
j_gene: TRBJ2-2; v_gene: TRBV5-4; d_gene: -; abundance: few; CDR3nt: TGTGCCAGCAGCCCCAAGGACTCGACCCGGGAGCTGTTTTTT; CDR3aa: CASSPKDSTRELFF
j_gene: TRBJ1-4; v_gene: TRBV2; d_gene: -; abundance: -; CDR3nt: TGTGCCAGCAGTGAATGGCCAGGGAATGAAAAACTGTTTTTT; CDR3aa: CASSEWPGNEKLFF
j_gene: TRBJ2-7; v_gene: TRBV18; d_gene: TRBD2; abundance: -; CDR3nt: TGTGCCAGCTGTGAACTAGCGGTGAGCTCCTACGAGCAGTACTTC; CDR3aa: CASCELAVSSYEQYF
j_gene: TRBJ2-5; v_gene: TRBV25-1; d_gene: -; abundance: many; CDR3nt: TGTGCCAGCAGGGAAAGCGACCAAGAGACCCAGTACTTC; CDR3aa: CASRESDQETQYF
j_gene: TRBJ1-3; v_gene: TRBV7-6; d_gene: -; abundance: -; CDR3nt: TGTGCCAGCAGCTTAGTTCCGGGTCAGACCAACTCTGGAAACACCATATATTTT; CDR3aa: CASSLVPGQTNSGNTIYF
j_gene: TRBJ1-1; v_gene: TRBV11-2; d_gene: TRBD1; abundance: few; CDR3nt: TGTGCCAGCAGCCTCGCCCGGACTAGGACAGGGGGCTTTGAAGCTTTCTTT; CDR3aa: CASSLARTRTGGFEAFF
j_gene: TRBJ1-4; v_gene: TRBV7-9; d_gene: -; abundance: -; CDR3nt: TGTGCCAGCAGCTTTAGGGAGGAAAAACTGTTTTTT; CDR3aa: CASSFREEKLFF
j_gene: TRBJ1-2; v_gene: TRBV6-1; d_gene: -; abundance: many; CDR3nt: TGTGCCAGCAGTGAACTCTCGAACTATGGCTACACCTTC; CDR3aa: CASSELSNYGYTF
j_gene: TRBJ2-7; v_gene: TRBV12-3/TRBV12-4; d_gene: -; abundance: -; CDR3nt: TGTGCCAGCAGTCAGCGGGAAGGGGGCGAGCAGTACTTC; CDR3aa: CASSQREGGEQYF
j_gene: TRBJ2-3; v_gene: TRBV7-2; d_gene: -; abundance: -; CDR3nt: TGTGCCAGCAGCTTACAGGGACTGAGCACAGATACGCAGTATTTT; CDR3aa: CASSLQGLSTDTQYF
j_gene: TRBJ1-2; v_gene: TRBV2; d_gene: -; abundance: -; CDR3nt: TGTGCCAGCAGTGAGATATGGGGGGGTGGCTACACCTTC; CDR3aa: CASSEIWGGGYTF
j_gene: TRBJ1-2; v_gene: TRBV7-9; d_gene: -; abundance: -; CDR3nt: TGTGCCAGCAGCTTAGTAGGATCGAAAAACTATGGCTACACCTTC; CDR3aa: CASSLVGSKNYGYTF
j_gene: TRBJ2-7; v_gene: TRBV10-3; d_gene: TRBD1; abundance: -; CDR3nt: TGTGCCATCCATCCCGGACAGGGTTCCTACGAGCAGTACTTC; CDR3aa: CAIHPGQGSYEQYF
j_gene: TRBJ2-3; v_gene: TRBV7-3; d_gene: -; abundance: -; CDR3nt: TGTGCCAGCGGATTCGGCGGGTCAGATACGCAGTATTTT; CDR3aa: CASGFGGSDTQYF
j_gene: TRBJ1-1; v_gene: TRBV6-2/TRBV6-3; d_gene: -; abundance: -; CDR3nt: TGTGCCAGCAGTCACAGGAACACTGAAGCTTTCTTT; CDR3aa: CASSHRNTEAFF
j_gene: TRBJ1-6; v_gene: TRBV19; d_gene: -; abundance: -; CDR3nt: TGTGCCAGTAGTGACAAAGGGGGGTCCTATAATTCACCCCTCCACTTT; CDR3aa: CASSDKGGSYNSPLHF
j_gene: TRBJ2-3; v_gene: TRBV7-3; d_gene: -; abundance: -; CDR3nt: TGTGCCAGCAGCTTAGTGGGAAACACAGATACGCAGTATTTT; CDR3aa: CASSLVGNTDTQYF
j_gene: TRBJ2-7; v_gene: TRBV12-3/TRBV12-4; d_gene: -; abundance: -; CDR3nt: TGTGCCAGCAGTTTAGGCAACGAGCAGTACTTC; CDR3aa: CASSLGNEQYF
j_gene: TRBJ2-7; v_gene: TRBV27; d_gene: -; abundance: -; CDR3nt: TGTGCCAGCAGTTTTACAGGACGAGGCTCCTACGAGCAGTACTTC; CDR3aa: CASSFTGRGSYEQYF
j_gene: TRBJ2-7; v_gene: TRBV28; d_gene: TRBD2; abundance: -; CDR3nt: TGTGCCAGCAGTTTAACTTGGGGAGGGTCGGAGCAGTACTTC; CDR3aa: CASSLTWGGSEQYF
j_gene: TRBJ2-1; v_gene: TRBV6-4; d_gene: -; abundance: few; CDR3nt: TGTGCCAGCAGCGCCTGGGGTTCGGGTAGAGAGCAGTTCTTC; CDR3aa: CASSAWGSGREQFF
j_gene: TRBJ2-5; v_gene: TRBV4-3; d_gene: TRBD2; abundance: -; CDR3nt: TGCGCCAGCAGCCAAGGACCAGGGACTAGCGGGAAAGAGACCCAGTACTTC; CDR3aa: CASSQGPGTSGKETQYF
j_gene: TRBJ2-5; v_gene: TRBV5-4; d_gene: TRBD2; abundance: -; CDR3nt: TGTGCCAGCAGCTTGCCGGGAGGCCTTTCCCAAGAGACCCAGTACTTC; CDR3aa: CASSLPGGLSQETQYF
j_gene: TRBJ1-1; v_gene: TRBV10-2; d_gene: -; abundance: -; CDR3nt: TGCGCCAGCAGTGCCGCAGGGTATATGAACACTGAAGCTTTCTTT; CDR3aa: CASSAAGYMNTEAFF
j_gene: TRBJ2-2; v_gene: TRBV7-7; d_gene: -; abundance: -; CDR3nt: TGTGCCAGCAGCTTAGAAGGGGTCAGGGCAAACACCGGGGAGCTGTTTTTT; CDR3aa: CASSLEGVRANTGELFF
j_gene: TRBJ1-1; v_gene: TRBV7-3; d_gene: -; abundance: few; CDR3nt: TGTGCCAGCAGCCTTGACAGTTACACTGAAGCTTTCTTT; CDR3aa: CASSLDSYTEAFF
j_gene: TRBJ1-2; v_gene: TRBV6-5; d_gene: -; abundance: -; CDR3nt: TGTGCCAGCAGTTACTCCAGGGTGGCTAACTATGGCTACACCTTC; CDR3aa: CASSYSRVANYGYTF
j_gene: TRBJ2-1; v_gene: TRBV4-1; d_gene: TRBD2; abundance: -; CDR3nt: TGCGCCAGCAGCCAGATGCGGGGGGGTAGTTACAATGAGCAGTTCTTC; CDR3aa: CASSQMRGGSYNEQFF
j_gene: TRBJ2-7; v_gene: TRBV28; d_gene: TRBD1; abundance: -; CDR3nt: TGTGCCAGCAGTTTAATGAGGACAGGGCCATACGAGCAGTACTTC; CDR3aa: CASSLMRTGPYEQYF
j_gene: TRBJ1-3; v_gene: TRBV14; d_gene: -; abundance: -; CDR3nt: TGTGCCAGCAGCCAAGGACACTCTGGAAACACCATATATTTT; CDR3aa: CASSQGHSGNTIYF